The 21 T cell receptor beta chains in this list originate from one sample, sequenced in a study of T cell responses to AZD1222 COVID-19 vaccine. Clones were sequenced by immunoSEQ multiplex PCR, and TCRdb holds only the in-frame ones, with some missing. The repertoire holds about 110,000 clones, with roughly 87% as singletons. The material sequenced was peripheral blood, taken on day 0 of AZD1222 vaccination. All receptors come from an adult in good health.

The chain joins TRBV28 to TRBJ1-4; D gene unclear. Germline CDR1 reads MDHEN; CDR2 reads SYDVKM. CDR3 length: 12 residues. V shed 1 base and J shed 11 bases, with 8 bases lying between them. Here the CDR3 reads CASSLLVDKLFF. The CDR3 DNA sequence: TGTGCCAGCAGTTTATTGGTCGATAAACTGTTTTTT.

The J gene is TRBJ1-2, the V gene TRBV4-1; D is undetermined. The V gene's germline CDR1 is MGHRA and CDR2 YSYEKL. CDR3 length: 13 residues. Trimming stripped 1 base from V and 2 bases from J, with 5 bases between. This CDR3 reads CASSQVENYGYTF. In DNA form, the CDR3 reads TGCGCCAGCAGCCAAGTAGAAAACTATGGCTACACCTTC.

The gene calls are TRBV6-5 and TRBJ1-3, with 8 positions matching TRBD1. CDR3 size: 13 residues. Germline-derived CDR1 and CDR2 are MNHEY and SVGAGI. Trimming at V came to 9 bases and at J to 4 bases, leaving 5 bases not matched to a gene. The CDR3, as DNA: TGTGCCAGTAGGACAGGGAACGGAAACACCATATATTTT. It specifies CASRTGNGNTIYF.

The chain uses TRBV7-8 and TRBJ2-1, with TRBD1 matching 7 bases. Trimming cost V 1 base and J 6 bases; bases outside gene matches: 3. The CDR3 has 14 amino acids. Germline-derived CDR1 and CDR2 are SGHVS and FQNEAQ. This CDR3 is CASSLGRGPNEQFF. As DNA, the CDR3 is TGTGCCAGCAGCTTAGGAAGGGGGCCCAATGAGCAGTTCTTC.

V gene TRBV3-1 (or the pseudogene TRBV3-2) combines with J gene TRBJ1-5; possibly TRBD1 for D (5 bases). V was cut by 4 bases and J by 7 bases, with 14 bases left in between. Germline CDR1 LGHDT, CDR2 YNNKEL (reference sequence). The CDR3 has 14 residues. DNA for the CDR3: TGTGCCAGCAGCCCGGGGGAGGGTATCCAGCCCCAGCATTTT. Translated, it gives CASSPGEGIQPQHF.

This clone is a singleton in its sample. The rearrangement uses TRBV4-2 and TRBJ1-2, with D perhaps matching TRBD1 (6 bases). This CDR3 spans 16 amino acids. CDR1 is LGHNA and CDR2 is YNFKEQ in the germline V gene. V was shortened by 1 base and J by 8 bases, with 20 bases between the two germline ends. The CDR3 spells CASSQGKNRELGGYTF. The CDR3 DNA sequence: TGTGCCAGCAGCCAAGGAAAAAACAGGGAATTGGGAGGCTACACCTTC.

The chain links TRBV7-2 to TRBJ2-2, with 9 bases matching TRBD1. Looked up from germline, CDR1 is SGHTA and CDR2 is FQGNSA. With V trimmed by 7 bases and J by 4 bases, 7 bases remained unmatched. This CDR3 contains 15 residues. The CDR3 DNA sequence: TGTGCCAGCACCTCCTGGGACAGGGTCACCGGGGAGCTGTTTTTT. It is translated as CASTSWDRVTGELFF.

The chain recombines TRBV14 with TRBJ2-1, with a possible D match to TRBD2 (6 bases). This CDR3 spans 11 amino acids. Germline V gene lookup returns CDR1 SGHDN and CDR2 FVKESK. The V and J ends lost 8 bases and 12 bases respectively, with 14 bases between them. The CDR3: CASGKGLRQFF. In DNA form, the CDR3 reads TGTGCCAGCGGAAAAGGACTAAGGCAGTTCTTC.

This chain connects TRBV10-1 to TRBJ1-1; D is uncertain. Germline V gene lookup returns CDR1 WNHNN and CDR2 SYGVQD (reference sequence). The CDR3 sequence is 13 residues long. V lost 0 bases and J lost 3, with 5 bases in between. In DNA form, the CDR3 reads TGCGCCAGCAGTGAGTCGACCCACACTGAAGCTTTCTTT. As protein: CASSESTHTEAFF.

The chain joins TRBV4-2 to TRBJ2-6; maybe TRBD1 (6 bases). Germline values: CDR1 LGHNA, CDR2 YNFKEQ. Trimming stripped 2 bases from V and 2 bases from J, with 10 bases between. The CDR3 extends over 16 amino acids. The CDR3 region is CASSQMAGAGANVLTF. CDR3 sequence (DNA): TGTGCCAGCAGCCAAATGGCAGGGGCTGGGGCCAACGTCCTGACTTTC.

The chain is built from TRBV27 and TRBJ1-1, with D possibly TRBD1 on 6 matching bases. The CDR3 contains 14 residues. The V end was cut by 5 bases, the J end by 1 base, with 11 bases between. Germline CDR1 reads MNHEY; CDR2 reads SMNVEV (reference sequence). The CDR3 bases are TGTGCCAGCAGTCAACAGGGAGCGAACACTGAAGCTTTCTTT. Translating gives CASSQQGANTEAFF.

V gene TRBV5-4 combines with J gene TRBJ1-2, with D possibly matching TRBD1 (6 bases). V was pared by 4 bases and J by 4 bases, with 23 bases between. Germline V CDR1 and CDR2: SGHNT, YYREEE (reference sequence). The CDR3 spans 17 residues. The DNA for the CDR3 is TGTGCCAGCAGCAGAATGGCTGACCCGGGACAAGGCTATGGCTACACCTTC. Residues: CASSRMADPGQGYGYTF.

V usage is TRBV28 and J usage is TRBJ2-2; TRBD1 agrees at 11 bases. CDR1 MDHEN and CDR2 SYDVKM come from the germline V gene. The CDR3 has 19 residues. J gave up 1 base and V 6 bases, and 13 bases lay outside the gene matches. CDR3 nucleotide sequence: TGTGCCAGCAGGGCCAGGGACAGGGGGTTATTCAGGAACACCGGGGAGCTGTTTTTT. This sequence encodes CASRARDRGLFRNTGELFF. The full variable domain, its missing parts supplied by reference TRBV28 and TRBJ2-2, is DVKVTQSSRYLVKRTGEKVFLECVQDMDHENMFWYRQDPGLGLRLIYFSYDVKMKEKGDIPEGYSVSREKKERFSLILESASTNQTSMYLCASRARDRGLFRNTGELFFGEGSRLTVL.

The V call is TRBV5-6, the J call TRBJ1-4, with D hard to call. CDR3 size: 15 residues. Trimming stripped 4 bases from V and 0 bases from J, with 10 bases between. The germline V gene encodes CDR1 SGHDT and CDR2 YYEEEE. The CDR3 region is CASSPDGATNEKLFF. The CDR3 DNA is TGTGCCAGCAGCCCGGACGGAGCAACTAATGAAAAACTGTTTTTT. Full variable domain (outside the CDR3, taken from reference TRBV5-6 and TRBJ1-4): DAGVTQSPTHLIKTRGQQVTLRCSPKSGHDTVSWYQQALGQGPQFIFQYYEEEERQRGNFPDRFSGHQFPNYSSELNVNALLLGDSALYLCASSPDGATNEKLFFGSGTQLSVL.

The chain uses TRBV11-3 and TRBJ1-2, with 10 bases lining up with TRBD1. Germline lookup yields CDR1 SGHNT and CDR2 YENEEA. Germline trimming cut 3 bases from V and 5 bases from J; bases unmatched to any gene: 6. The CDR3 spans 15 residues. The CDR3 sequence is CASSFSGTGAYGYTF. The CDR3 DNA reads as TGTGCCAGCAGCTTTTCCGGGACAGGGGCGTATGGCTACACCTTC. The full variable domain, with the rest looked up from reference TRBV11-3 and TRBJ1-2, is EAGVVQSPRYKIIEKKQPVAFWCNPISGHNTLYWYLQNLGQGPELLIRYENEEAVDDSQLPKDRFSAERLKGVDSTLKIQPAELGDSAVYLCASSFSGTGAYGYTFGSGTRLTVV.

The chain recombines TRBV27 with TRBJ2-4, with 8 positions matching TRBD2. Germline-derived CDR1 and CDR2 are MNHEY and SMNVEV (reference sequence). The CDR3 has 16 residues. Losses at the gene ends were 4 bases for V and 5 bases for J; bases not matched to a gene: 10. CDR3 bases: TGTGCCAGCAGTTCCCAAACGGGGGGGCTTGAAAACATTCAGTACTTC. Encoded protein: CASSSQTGGLENIQYF.

J is TRBJ1-5 and V is TRBV4-3; a possible D gene is TRBD1 (6 bases). This CDR3 is 17 amino acids long. Trimming took 2 bases from V and 4 from J, leaving 18 bases between them. Germline V gene lookup returns CDR1 LGHNA and CDR2 YSLEER. The CDR3 DNA follows: TGCGCCAGCAGCCAATACCCACGGGGGGCCAAGAATCAGCCCCAGCATTTT. Its protein product is CASSQYPRGAKNQPQHF.

The V and J genes are TRBV15 and TRBJ2-5, with a weak D call TRBD2 (6 bases). The CDR3 runs 17 residues. Trimming cost V 0 bases and J 4 bases, with 18 bases left between them. Germline V CDR1 and CDR2: LNHNV, YYDKDF (reference sequence). This CDR3 reads CATSRDQAGIDGETQYF. CDR3 nucleotide sequence: TGTGCCACCAGCAGAGATCAGGCGGGGATAGATGGAGAGACCCAGTACTTC.

The gene calls are TRBV29-1 and TRBJ2-2; D may be TRBD1 or TRBD2 (7 bases each). Trimming cost V 6 bases and J 6 bases, with 20 bases left between them. Looked up from germline, CDR1 is SQVTM and CDR2 is ANQGSEA. CDR3 size: 15 residues. CDR3 region: CSVKTTGRDSGELFF. CDR3 in DNA: TGCAGCGTGAAAACGACAGGGAGGGACTCCGGGGAGCTGTTTTTT.

In DNA form, the CDR3 reads TGTGCCAGCAGCCCTGACATCGCTCAAGAGACCCAGTACTTC. It translates to CASSPDIAQETQYF. This chain uses TRBV5-6 with TRBJ2-5, with D uncertain. CDR3 length: 14 residues. Germline V gene sequence: CDR1 SGHDT, CDR2 YYEEEE. V gave up 4 bases and J gave up 2 bases, with 12 bases separating them. Full variable domain (missing parts from reference TRBV5-6 and TRBJ2-5): DAGVTQSPTHLIKTRGQQVTLRCSPKSGHDTVSWYQQALGQGPQFIFQYYEEEERQRGNFPDRFSGHQFPNYSSELNVNALLLGDSALYLCASSPDIAQETQYFGPGTRLLVL.

The chain joins TRBV5-4 to TRBJ2-3; 10 positions match TRBD2. The CDR3 spans 15 residues. The V and J ends lost 3 bases and 1 base, in that order; junction bases with no gene match: 2. Germline loops: CDR1 SGHNT, CDR2 YYREEE (reference sequence). The CDR3 region is CASSSGLAGTDTQYF. As DNA, the CDR3 is TGTGCCAGCAGCTCCGGACTAGCGGGCACAGATACGCAGTATTTT.